A selection of T cell receptor beta chains follows, all from one sample in a study of blood T cell repertoires in COVID-19. Profiling relied on immunoSEQ multiplex PCR, and the TCRdb table lists in-frame clones only, not all of them. The profile covers 100,000 to 150,000 clones, with 65% to 90% appearing a single time and approximately 6.6% taken by the ten largest. Input material: peripheral blood. These receptors were obtained from a man aged 80 or over with active or convalescent COVID-19. The CDR3 runs from the conserved cysteine through the conserved F or W.

v_call	cdr3_length	cdr3_aa
TRBV30	15	CAWRGRQLLRETQYF
TRBV7-9	17	CASSQGYSGITNEKLFF
TRBV20-1	11	CSARVNNEQFF
TRBV6-2/TRBV6-3	18	CASSPRPTRGITGNTIYF
TRBV15	16	CATTRDLASGHNEQFF
TRBV5-4	16	CASRAGTSGMDGELFF
TRBV15	12	CATSWAGELLHF
TRBV27	12	CASSDGSYGYTF
TRBV3-1/TRBV3-2	16	CASSQPRTSGASEQYF
TRBV19	16	CASRGTGVGRNEKLFF
TRBV6-2/TRBV6-3	17	CASSYSMVTGLFYGYTF
TRBV7-9	14	CASSRPGQGYGYTF
TRBV27	19	CASSLSPPGLAGESYEQYF
TRBV30	13	CAWDEAGNTEAFF
TRBV19	14	CASRRAPSTDTQYF
TRBV4-1	13	CASSQPGQGGAFF
TRBV27	14	CASSFRDNNSPLHF
TRBV19	16	CASSIIAGGAPETQYF
TRBV5-1	16	CASSIRAGSGANVLTF
TRBV7-2	14	CASSSPGRQVEAFF
TRBV27	15	CASSSVRDTYNEQFF
TRBV6-2/TRBV6-3	22	CASSRLPPHRYSAGSGANVLTF
TRBV28	16	CASSTLSGDLKYGYTF
TRBV18	16	CASSPRPGQGVGEQYF
TRBV28	12	CASSSRTYEQYF
TRBV4-3	16	CASSPELLVRGNEQFF
TRBV5-1	15	CASTSGTGWLDTQYF
TRBV5-1	15	CASSTGTGGRDTQYF
TRBV9	14	CASRRDGDTGELFF
TRBV7-3	15	CASSFMGEGRNEQFF
TRBV9	13	CASSVEASGRQFF
TRBV6-5	14	CASKYSLSNTEAFF
TRBV7-2	13	CASSPGVFYEQYF
TRBV7-9	15	CASSFTGTPSYEQYF
TRBV19	16	CASSMGRGERNSPLHF
TRBV28	17	CASSFGSGIGYNSPLHF
TRBV28	13	CASTTPGQTLAFF
TRBV24-1	13	CATGTGGDYGYTF
TRBV19	14	CASSFGQGAREQYF
TRBV20-1	13	CSASPRPGSPLHF
TRBV19	13	CASSGQHNQPQHF
TRBV7-8	13	CASSFRGDQPQHF
TRBV13	15	CASSPQGVHTGELFF
TRBV28	11	CASIHNEKLFF
TRBV27	20	CASSSYRSQRGGRGDNEQFF
TRBV29-1	14	CSAEGQVDTGELFF
TRBV5-1	15	CASSTGQGSKNIQYF
TRBV5-1	15	CASSFTGSGANVLTF
TRBV5-1	15	CASSLGLAGAETQYF
TRBV28	12	CASSFSSYEQYF
TRBV9	14	CASSTPGSNYGYTF
TRBV9	14	CASSLRTGGGEQYF
TRBV24-1	15	CATSDLTTATGELFF
TRBV9	14	CASSVVASTDTQYF
TRBV9	16	CASSVSSSSATGELFF